The 24 T cell receptor beta chains given below trace back to one sample, sequenced in a study of tumor-infiltrating lymphocytes in primary liver carcinoma. Starting material of 500 to 600 ng total RNA yielded TCR beta cDNA via a constant-region primer. Libraries of TCR beta came from three nested multiplex PCR rounds with slightly modified ARM-PCR. The two initial PCR rounds, roughly 9 cycles each, used TRBV1-TRBV30 forward and C-beta reverse primers. TCRdb reprocessed the multiplex PCR reads with MiXCR, giving one entry per CDR3 protein. The sample lists roughly 180,000 distinct CDR3 sequences, around 60% occurring once. Unsorted whole blood yielded blood RNA, and germline DNA was extracted as well. The sample comprised peripheral blood. These receptors came from a man aged 40-55 years with primary liver carcinoma and hepatitis B virus infection.

A note on this clonotype: This may be a read error, as it is one base from a much larger clone. J is TRBJ2-1 and V is TRBV7-8; 9 nucleotides line up with TRBD2. The germline V gene encodes CDR1 SGHVS and CDR2 FQNEAQ. The CDR3 runs to 13 residues. The CDR3 protein is CACSPPLAGRKFF. CDR3 DNA sequence: TGTGCCTGCAGCCCCCCACTAGCGGGCCGAAAGTTCTTC.

Regarding this clonotype: A junction end diverges from the germline sequence, so it may reflect a read error. V is TRBV7-9 and J is TRBJ2-2, with D tentatively TRBD1 or TRBD2 (5 bases each). There are 14 residues in the CDR3. Germline V gives CDR1 SEHNR, CDR2 FQNEAQ (reference sequence). The CDR3 here is CASSLEVDTRELFF. In nucleotides, the CDR3 is TGTGCCAGCAGCTTAGAAGTGGACACCAGGGAGTTGTTTTTT.

This chain links TRBV6-2 or TRBV6-3 with TRBJ1-5; D ambiguous. Looked up from germline, CDR1 is MNHEY and CDR2 is SVGEGT. Trimming removed 2 bases from V and 3 bases from J, with 11 bases in between. The CDR3 contains 15 residues. This CDR3 is CASSYQGRVNQPQHF. CDR3 nucleotide sequence: TGTGCCAGCAGTTACCAAGGGCGGGTCAATCAGCCCCAGCATTTT.

A remark on this clonotype: An end of the junction does not agree with germline; a read error may underlie this. This chain joins TRBV7-9 and TRBJ2-7; tentative D call: TRBD1 (6 bases). From germline, CDR1 is SEHNR and CDR2 FQNEAQ (reference sequence). The CDR3 is 15 residues long. In DNA form, the CDR3 reads TGTGCCAGTAGCTTTCCGGCTGGGGGCTCCTACGAGCAGTATTTC. As protein: CASSFPAGGSYEQYF.

The rearrangement uses TRBV28 and TRBJ1-2, with no clear D. CDR1 is MDHEN and CDR2 is SYDVKM in the germline V gene. Between the trimmed V and J ends, which lost 3 bases and 4 bases, there was a span of 12 bases. The CDR3 covers 14 residues. The CDR3 nucleotides are TGTGCCAGCAGTTTGAGTGACACTGTCTATGGCTACACCTTC. Its protein product is CASSLSDTVYGYTF.

The CDR3 protein is CASSEKGCWYEQYF. The CDR3 DNA follows: TGTGCCAGCAGCGAGAAGGGGTGCTGGTACGAGCAGTACTTC. The chain employs TRBV11-2 and TRBJ2-7, with D possibly being TRBD1 (5 bases). Trimming left V 5 bases short and J 4 bases short, with 15 bases between. Germline V lookup: CDR1 SGHAT, CDR2 FQNNGV. This CDR3 contains 14 residues.

This clonotype was seen a single time. Mismatch with germline at one junction end may stem from a read error. V usage is TRBV7-9 and J usage is TRBJ2-7, with a possible D match to TRBD1 (8 bases). This CDR3 is built from 15 residues. CDR1 and CDR2 from the germline V gene are SEHNR and FQNEAQ (reference sequence). The DNA for the CDR3 is TGTGCCAGCAGCCTTACAGGGGGGGCCAGCTACGAACAGTACTTC. The encoded protein is CASSLTGGASYEQYF. The full variable domain, with the rest looked up from reference TRBV7-9 and TRBJ2-7, is DTGVSQNPRHKITKRGQNVTFRCDPISEHNRLYWYRQTLGQGPEFLTYFQNEAQLEKSRLLSDRFSAERPKGSFSTLEIQRTEQGDSAMYLCASSLTGGASYEQYFGPGTRLTVT.

V is TRBV12-3 or TRBV12-4 and J is TRBJ2-1, with D possibly being TRBD1 (6 bases). Trimming took off 1 base at V and 7 bases at J, with 8 bases between the two ends. The CDR3 has 13 amino acids. The CDR3 sequence is CASSLERGNEQFF. CDR3 sequence (DNA): TGTGCCAGCAGTTTAGAAAGGGGGAATGAGCAGTTCTTC.

This clonotype was seen a few times. The V and J genes are TRBV4-1 and TRBJ1-3; D remains ambiguous. The CDR3 sequence is 16 residues long. Germline assignment: CDR1 MGHRA and CDR2 YSYEKL. Trimming shortened V by 2 bases and J by 4 bases, and 15 bases separated the two germline ends. In DNA form, the CDR3 reads TGCGCCAGCAGCCAATTGGGCCCTTTTATGGGAAACACCATATATTTT. Encoded protein: CASSQLGPFMGNTIYF.

This clonotype has just one count. Mismatch with germline at one junction end may stem from a read error. V and J are TRBV11-2 and TRBJ2-7; D call uncertain. CDR1 and CDR2 from the germline V gene are SGHAT and FQNNGV. This CDR3 comprises 15 residues. This CDR3 is CANSSVRNLAHGQYF. The CDR3 DNA reads TGTGCCAACAGCTCAGTCAGGAATTTGGCCCACGGGCAGTACTTC.

Concerning this clonotype itself: A much more abundant neighbour one base away suggests this may be a read error. The genes are TRBV11-2 and TRBJ2-1; TRBD2 agrees at 12 bases. This CDR3 is built from 14 residues. Germline V gene data show CDR1 as SGHAT and CDR2 as FQNNGV. V lost 5 bases to trimming and J lost 7 bases; unmatched junction nucleotides: 3. CDR3 coding DNA: TGTGCCAGCAGCGACGGACTAGCGGGGAATGAGCAGTTCTTC. Protein product: CASSDGLAGNEQFF.

The chain combines TRBV28 with TRBJ2-6; 7 nucleotides agree with TRBD1. CDR3 length equals 14 residues. Looked up from germline, CDR1 is MDHEN and CDR2 is SYDVKM. V shed 11 bases and J 1 base; nucleotides not matched to a gene: 5. This CDR3 reads CADKDRSGANVLTF. CDR3 in DNA: TGTGCCGACAAGGACAGGTCTGGGGCCAACGTCCTGACTTTC.

At least ten counts were recorded for this clonotype. Here the CDR3 DNA reads TGTGCCAGCAGCGCTAACGAGGGGAGCTACAATGAGCAGTTCTTC. Translation gives CASSANEGSYNEQFF. The chain joins TRBV7-9 to TRBJ2-1; perhaps D is TRBD1 or TRBD2 (5 bases each). The CDR3 has 15 residues. Germline V CDR1 and CDR2: SEHNR, FQNEAQ (reference sequence). V was shortened by 5 bases and J by 3 bases, with 14 bases between the two germline ends.

The chain uses TRBV11-1 and TRBJ1-5, with D unclear. This CDR3 is 13 amino acids long. Germline-derived CDR1 and CDR2 are SGHAT and FQDESV (reference sequence). The CDR3 reads CISSSTGGQPQHF. For the CDR3, the DNA is TGTATCAGCAGCTCCACCGGAGGTCAGCCCCAGCATTTT.

Note on this clonotype: A much larger clone sits a single nucleotide away, making a read error possible. The genes are TRBV6-5 and TRBJ1-6; D is ambiguous. Germline assignment: CDR1 MNHEY and CDR2 SVGAGI. With 6 bases removed from V and 5 bases from J, the gap between germline ends came to 8 bases. CDR3 length: 13 residues. CDR3 sequence: CASRNDNNSPLHF. For the CDR3, the DNA is TGTGCCAGCAGAAACGACAATAATTCACCCCTCCACTTT.

This clonotype has at least ten counts. The chain links TRBV11-2 to TRBJ2-3; a weak D match, TRBD1 (5 bases). This CDR3 is built from 13 residues. Germline CDR1 and CDR2: SGHAT and FQNNGV. V gave up 0 bases and J gave up 6 bases, with 7 bases separating them. The CDR3 sequence is CASSLDRADTQYF. DNA of the CDR3: TGTGCCAGCAGCTTAGACAGGGCTGATACGCAGTATTTT.

In this sample, this clonotype turned up a few times. The rearrangement joins TRBV6-5 to TRBJ1-1; the D is unclear. The CDR3 has 14 residues. V lost 5 bases to trimming and J lost 6 bases, with 16 bases between them. Germline V gene data show CDR1 as MNHEY and CDR2 as SVGAGI. The chain's CDR3 is CASSITYENPEAFF. The CDR3 DNA follows: TGTGCCAGCAGTATTACGTATGAAAACCCTGAAGCTTTCTTT.

The chain couples TRBV29-1 to TRBJ2-3; 9 bases align to TRBD2. Trimming cost V 7 bases and J 2 bases; bases outside gene matches: 10. Germline CDR1 and CDR2: SQVTM and ANQGSEA. The CDR3 is 15 residues long. Written as DNA, the CDR3 is TGCAGCGCTAATGGACTAGCGCCCCTCACAGATACGCAGTATTTT. Translation: CSANGLAPLTDTQYF.

This clonotype was counted between two and nine times. The rearrangement uses TRBV29-1 and TRBJ2-6, with D tentatively TRBD1 or TRBD2 (5 bases each). The CDR3 length is 18 residues. Germline CDR1 reads SQVTM; CDR2 reads ANQGSEA. Trimming cost V 2 bases and J 6 bases, with 23 bases left between them. The CDR3 DNA follows: TGCAGCGTTGAAATCCGGATGGGGCGGGCTCTGTTGGCCAACGTCCTGACTTTC. Translation: CSVEIRMGRALLANVLTF.

The sample holds a few counts of this clonotype. The junction departs from the called germline gene at one end, perhaps through a read error. The chain uses TRBV12-3 or TRBV12-4 and TRBJ2-3; the match to TRBD2 covers 7 bases. This CDR3 has 14 residues. CDR3 loop: CASSLGGDTDTQYF. The CDR3 region has the DNA TGTGCTAGCAGCTTGGGGGGGGACACAGATACGCAGTATTTT.

The chain uses TRBV28 and TRBJ2-7, with 10 bases identical to TRBD1. CDR3 size: 15 residues. V dropped 6 bases and J dropped 5; count of bases not matched to a gene: 10. The V gene's germline CDR1 is MDHEN and CDR2 SYDVKM. CDR3 bases: TGTGCCAGCAGGCCAGGGACAGGGGTAAGGGACGAGCAGTACTTC. This gives the protein CASRPGTGVRDEQYF.

This clonotype was counted at least ten times. This chain links TRBV11-2 with TRBJ2-2, with 8 bases aligning to TRBD2. The CDR3 has 15 residues. Per germline, CDR1 SGHAT and CDR2 FQNNGV. The ends lost 2 bases at V and 7 bases at J; junction bases unmatched: 6. The CDR3 sequence: CASSLNGRGHGELFF. Written as DNA, the CDR3 is TGTGCCAGCAGCTTAAACGGGAGGGGTCACGGGGAGCTGTTTTTT.

Remarks on this clonotype: A read error may produce the germline difference seen at one junction end. This sequence joins TRBV20-1 and TRBJ2-5, with 10 bases aligning to TRBD1. The germline V gene encodes CDR1 DFQATT and CDR2 SNEGSKA (reference sequence). The CDR3 has 15 residues. The CDR3: CSAVLGTGVLETQYF. The CDR3 bases are TGTAGTGCTGTCCTCGGGACAGGGGTTTTGGAGACCCAGTACTTC.

The chain joins TRBV7-8 to TRBJ2-7; possibly TRBD1 or TRBD2 for D (5 bases each). The CDR3 spans 14 residues. Trimming removed 5 bases from V and 6 bases from J, with 17 bases in between. Germline assignment: CDR1 SGHVS and CDR2 FQNEAQ. CDR3 residues: CASSQGPNNAEQYF. CDR3 bases: TGTGCCAGCAGCCAGGGACCTAATAATGCCGAGCAGTACTTC. Using reference TRBV7-8 and TRBJ2-7 for the parts outside the CDR3, the full variable domain is GAGVSQSPRYKVAKRGQDVALRCDPISGHVSLFWYQQALGQGPEFLTYFQNEAQLDKSGLPSDRFFAERPEGSVSTLKIQRTQQEDSAVYLCASSQGPNNAEQYFGPGTRLTVT.